These 32 T cell receptor beta chains share one sample of origin, sequenced in a study of T cells expressing NK-cell markers. With the 5' RACE reads reprocessed, TCRdb shows one record per CDR3 protein and no DNA. The sample spans 200,000 to 300,000 distinct CDR3 sequences; the ten largest clones claim more than 3.5%. Sequenced sample: blood T cells: a sorted CD56 or NKG2C T cell subset, CD4+ or CD8+ T cells, or bulk PBMC T cells (not recorded which). The source is a woman between 18 and 69 years old in good health.

V usage is TRBV4-3 and J usage is TRBJ2-1; TCRdb returns TRBD1, unconfirmable since there is no DNA. This CDR3 has 15 residues. CDR1 is LGHNA and CDR2 is YSLEER in the germline V gene. CDR3: CASSQDFNRPNEQFF.

The J gene is TRBJ2-5, the V gene TRBV5-1. Germline V CDR1 and CDR2: SGHRS, YFSETQ. The CDR3 sequence is 15 residues long. The CDR3 sequence: CASSPGGGNQETQYF.

The V call is TRBV28, the J call TRBJ2-7; absent DNA, TCRdb's TRBD1 call cannot be checked. Germline values: CDR1 MDHEN, CDR2 SYDVKM. This CDR3 spans 15 amino acids. This CDR3 reads CASSIGTGHSYEQYF.

The J gene is TRBJ1-1, the V gene TRBV9; TCRdb returns TRBD1, unconfirmable since there is no DNA. Germline CDR1 is SGDLS and CDR2 is YYNGEE. CDR3 length: 14 residues. CDR3 in amino acids: CASSVRGMNTEAFF.

The chain is built from TRBV7-9 and TRBJ2-1; with no DNA, the TCRdb D assignment of TRBD1 cannot be verified. Germline V gene lookup returns CDR1 SEHNR and CDR2 FQNEAQ (reference sequence). CDR3 length equals 15 residues. CDR3 protein: CASSYNSKQASEQFF.

The V and J genes are TRBV20-1 and TRBJ1-6; with no DNA, the TCRdb D assignment of TRBD1 cannot be verified. Germline assignment: CDR1 DFQATT and CDR2 SNEGSKA (reference sequence). CDR3 length equals 15 residues. The CDR3 loop is CSARDTGTGNSPLHF.

CDR3 sequence: CASRLTGTVYEQYF. The chain joins TRBV14 to TRBJ2-7; as DNA is missing, the TRBD1 call by TCRdb cannot be tested. Germline V gene data show CDR1 as SGHDN and CDR2 as FVKESK. The CDR3 consists of 14 residues.

The chain couples TRBV18 to TRBJ1-1. Germline lookup yields CDR1 KGHSH and CDR2 LQKENI. CDR3 length equals 14 residues. CDR3 loop: CASSPTDEGTEAFF.

The chain combines TRBV5-1 with TRBJ1-2; lacking DNA, the TRBD1 call made by TCRdb goes unchecked. Germline V CDR1 and CDR2: SGHRS, YFSETQ. The CDR3 length is 14 residues. CDR3 region: CASSIGQGARGYTF.

This chain links TRBV20-1 with TRBJ2-3; there is no DNA to check the TCRdb D call of TRBD1. This CDR3 has 14 residues. Per the germline V gene, CDR1 is DFQATT and CDR2 is SNEGSKA (reference sequence). CDR3 loop: CSARRAGEADTQYF.

This chain connects TRBV30 to TRBJ1-5. The CDR3 is made up of 12 amino acids. CDR1 GTSNPN and CDR2 SVGIG come from the germline V gene (reference sequence). This chain's CDR3 is CAWTSSNQPQHF.

The chain carries TRBV5-8 and TRBJ2-5. The CDR3 contains 15 residues. The V gene's germline CDR1 is SGHTS and CDR2 YDEGEE. The CDR3 region is CASSSKSRKKETQYF.

The chain recombines TRBV20-1 with TRBJ1-5; the D call from TCRdb, TRBD1, cannot be confirmed without DNA. CDR1 is DFQATT and CDR2 is SNEGSKA in the germline V gene (reference sequence). This CDR3 has 14 amino acids. The CDR3 protein is CSATNPSSNQPQHF.

The chain couples TRBV6-4 to TRBJ1-2. The CDR3 loop spans 13 amino acids. Germline V gives CDR1 MRHNA, CDR2 SNTAGT. The CDR3: CASSISRGYGYTF.

The gene calls are TRBV19 and TRBJ2-3; TCRdb returns TRBD2, unconfirmable since there is no DNA. The CDR3 totals 15 residues. Germline V gene data show CDR1 as LNHDA and CDR2 as SQIVND (reference sequence). The CDR3 sequence: CASKRDLGGSDTQYF.

The chain employs TRBV18 and TRBJ2-2; the D call from TCRdb, TRBD1, cannot be confirmed without DNA. The CDR3 has 15 residues. The V gene's germline CDR1 is KGHSH and CDR2 LQKENI. CDR3 protein: CASSNQGSQTGELFF.

V usage is TRBV7-2 and J usage is TRBJ2-3; the TRBD2 assignment by TCRdb is unverifiable without DNA. The germline V gene has CDR1 SGHTA and CDR2 FQGNSA. CDR3 length equals 15 residues. The CDR3 sequence: CASSLTSVSTDTQYF. Full variable domain (missing parts from reference TRBV7-2 and TRBJ2-3): GAGVSQSPSNKVTEKGKDVELRCDPISGHTALYWYRQSLGQGLEFLIYFQGNSAPDKSGLPSDRFSAERTGGSVSTLTIQRTQQEDSAVYLCASSLTSVSTDTQYFGPGTRLTVL.

The chain links TRBV7-2 to TRBJ2-5; the TCRdb D gene call, TRBD1, has no DNA to confirm it. The length of the CDR3 is 15 residues. Germline CDR1 reads SGHTA; CDR2 reads FQGNSA. CDR3: CASSPGGTGGETQYF.

The rearrangement joins TRBV7-2 to TRBJ1-1; TCRdb's D call, TRBD1, is unchecked because there is no DNA. In germline, CDR1 is SGHTA, CDR2 FQGNSA. This CDR3 region has 14 residues. This chain's CDR3 is CASSSGEGYTEAFF.

The chain uses TRBV12-3 or TRBV12-4 and TRBJ1-2. The CDR3 sequence is 15 residues long. The CDR3 loop reads CASSLSRQITYGYTF.

The chain uses TRBV7-3 and TRBJ1-1. The CDR3 covers 16 residues. Germline CDR1 SGHTA, CDR2 FQGTGA. The CDR3: CASSTNGRNMNTEAFF.

J is TRBJ1-1 and V is TRBV6-5. Germline loops: CDR1 MNHEY, CDR2 SVGAGI. The CDR3 extends over 15 amino acids. CDR3 protein: CASSYSSAENTEAFF.

The chain couples TRBV6-4 to TRBJ2-2; TCRdb's D call of TRBD2 is untestable without DNA. This CDR3 region has 16 residues. CDR1 and CDR2 from the germline V gene are MRHNA and SNTAGT. The CDR3 is CASSLLPDSNTGELFF.

V gene TRBV18 combines with J gene TRBJ2-7; no DNA is available, so the TRBD2 call from TCRdb remains unchecked. CDR1 KGHSH and CDR2 LQKENI come from the germline V gene. The CDR3 is 15 residues long. The CDR3 region is CASSPGTSSYEEQYF.

The CDR3 is CASSLSILAGGEQFF. The rearrangement uses TRBV27 and TRBJ2-1; checking the TCRdb D call of TRBD2 is not possible without DNA. Germline CDR1 MNHEY, CDR2 SMNVEV (reference sequence). The CDR3 totals 15 residues.

The J gene is TRBJ2-3, the V gene TRBV14; TCRdb outputs TRBD2, but without DNA this stays unchecked. The CDR3 is 15 amino acids. Germline CDR1 is SGHDN and CDR2 is FVKESK. CDR3 sequence: CASSQQRLAGDTQYF.

The V call is TRBV5-1, the J call TRBJ2-7; TCRdb picks TRBD1, but there is no DNA to check that call. The CDR3 is made up of 13 amino acids. Germline lookup yields CDR1 SGHRS and CDR2 YFSETQ. CDR3 amino acids: CASSKERGREQYF.

The genes are TRBV20-1 and TRBJ2-5; the TRBD2 assignment by TCRdb is unverifiable without DNA. This CDR3 region has 13 residues. Germline CDR1 DFQATT, CDR2 SNEGSKA (reference sequence). CDR3 loop: CSGGLARTETQYF.

The J gene is TRBJ2-3, the V gene TRBV11-2; TCRdb picks TRBD2, but there is no DNA to check that call. CDR1 SGHAT and CDR2 FQNNGV come from the germline V gene. CDR3 length: 13 amino acids. Here the CDR3 reads CASYTSRTDTQYF. Complete variable domain (other parts from reference TRBV11-2 and TRBJ2-3): EAGVAQSPRYKIIEKRQSVAFWCNPISGHATLYWYQQILGQGPKLLIQFQNNGVVDDSQLPKDRFSAERLKGVDSTLKIQPAKLEDSAVYLCASYTSRTDTQYFGPGTRLTVL.

The gene calls are TRBV7-3 and TRBJ2-3; the D call from TCRdb, TRBD2, cannot be confirmed without DNA. This CDR3 region has 15 residues. CDR1 and CDR2 from the germline V gene are SGHTA and FQGTGA. The CDR3 sequence is CASSLSSGGTDTQYF.

The chain combines TRBV7-9 with TRBJ1-1; TCRdb returns TRBD1, unconfirmable since there is no DNA. The V gene's germline CDR1 is SEHNR and CDR2 FQNEAQ (reference sequence). This CDR3 spans 13 amino acids. The CDR3 protein is CASSPRTGDEAFF.

This chain joins TRBV29-1 and TRBJ2-7; the D gene TCRdb calls, TRBD1, cannot be checked with no DNA. The CDR3 contains 13 residues. Germline CDR1 and CDR2: SQVTM and ANQGSEA. CDR3 sequence reads: CSVAPGSLREQYF.